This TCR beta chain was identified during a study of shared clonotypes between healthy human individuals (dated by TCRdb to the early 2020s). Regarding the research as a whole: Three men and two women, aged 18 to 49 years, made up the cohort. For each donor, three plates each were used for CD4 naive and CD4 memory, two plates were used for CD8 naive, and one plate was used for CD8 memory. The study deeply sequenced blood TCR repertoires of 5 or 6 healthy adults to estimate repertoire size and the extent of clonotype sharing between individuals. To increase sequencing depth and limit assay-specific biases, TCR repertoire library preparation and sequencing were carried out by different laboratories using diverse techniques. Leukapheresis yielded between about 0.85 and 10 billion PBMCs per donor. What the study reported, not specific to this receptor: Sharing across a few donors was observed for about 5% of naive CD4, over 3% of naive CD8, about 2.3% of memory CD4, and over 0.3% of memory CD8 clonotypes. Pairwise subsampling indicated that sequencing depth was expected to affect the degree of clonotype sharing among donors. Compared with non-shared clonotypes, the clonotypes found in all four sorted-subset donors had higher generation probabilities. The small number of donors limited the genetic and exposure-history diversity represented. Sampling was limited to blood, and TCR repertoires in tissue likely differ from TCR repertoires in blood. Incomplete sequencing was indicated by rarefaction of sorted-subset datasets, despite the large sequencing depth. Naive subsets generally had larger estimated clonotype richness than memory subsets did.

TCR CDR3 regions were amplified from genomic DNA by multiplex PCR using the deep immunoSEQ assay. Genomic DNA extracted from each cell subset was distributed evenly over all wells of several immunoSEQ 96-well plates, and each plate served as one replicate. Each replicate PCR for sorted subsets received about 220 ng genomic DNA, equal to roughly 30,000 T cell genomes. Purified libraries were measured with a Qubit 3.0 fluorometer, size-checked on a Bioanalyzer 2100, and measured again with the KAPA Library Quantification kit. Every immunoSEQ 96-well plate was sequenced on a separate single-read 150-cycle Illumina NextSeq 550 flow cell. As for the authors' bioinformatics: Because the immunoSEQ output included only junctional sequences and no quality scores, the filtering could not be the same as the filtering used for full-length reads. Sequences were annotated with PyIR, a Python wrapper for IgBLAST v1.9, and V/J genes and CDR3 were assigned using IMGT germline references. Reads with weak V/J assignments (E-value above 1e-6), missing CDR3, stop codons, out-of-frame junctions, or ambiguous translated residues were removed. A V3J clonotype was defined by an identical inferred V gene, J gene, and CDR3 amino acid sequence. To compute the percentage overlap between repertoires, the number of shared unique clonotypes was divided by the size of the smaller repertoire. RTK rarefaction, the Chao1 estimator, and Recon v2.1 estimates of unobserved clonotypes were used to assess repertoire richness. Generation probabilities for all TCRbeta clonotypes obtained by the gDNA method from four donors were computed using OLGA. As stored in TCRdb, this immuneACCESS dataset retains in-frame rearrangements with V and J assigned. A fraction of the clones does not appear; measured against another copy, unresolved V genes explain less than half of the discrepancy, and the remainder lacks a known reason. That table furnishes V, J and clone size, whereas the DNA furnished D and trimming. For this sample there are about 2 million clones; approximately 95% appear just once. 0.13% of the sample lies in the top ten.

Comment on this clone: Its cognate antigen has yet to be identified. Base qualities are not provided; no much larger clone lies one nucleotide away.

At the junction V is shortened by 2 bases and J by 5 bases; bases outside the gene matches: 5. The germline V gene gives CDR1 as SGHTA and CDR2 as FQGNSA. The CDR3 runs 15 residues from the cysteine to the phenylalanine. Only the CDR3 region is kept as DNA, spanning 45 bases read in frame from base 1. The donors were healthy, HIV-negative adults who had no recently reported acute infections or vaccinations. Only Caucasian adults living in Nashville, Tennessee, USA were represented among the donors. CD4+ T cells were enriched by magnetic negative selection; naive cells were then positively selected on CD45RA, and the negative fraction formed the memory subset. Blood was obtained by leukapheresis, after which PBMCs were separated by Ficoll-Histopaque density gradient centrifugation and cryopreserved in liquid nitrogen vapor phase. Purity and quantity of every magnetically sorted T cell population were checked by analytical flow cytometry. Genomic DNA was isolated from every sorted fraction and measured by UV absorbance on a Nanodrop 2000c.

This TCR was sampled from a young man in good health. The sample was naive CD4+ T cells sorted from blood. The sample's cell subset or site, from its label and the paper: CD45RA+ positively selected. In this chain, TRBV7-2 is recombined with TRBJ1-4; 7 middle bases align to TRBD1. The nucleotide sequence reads TGTGCCAGCAGCTTAAGGGGCAGGGGGAATGAAAAACTGTTTTTT. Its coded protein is CASSLRGRGNEKLFF.